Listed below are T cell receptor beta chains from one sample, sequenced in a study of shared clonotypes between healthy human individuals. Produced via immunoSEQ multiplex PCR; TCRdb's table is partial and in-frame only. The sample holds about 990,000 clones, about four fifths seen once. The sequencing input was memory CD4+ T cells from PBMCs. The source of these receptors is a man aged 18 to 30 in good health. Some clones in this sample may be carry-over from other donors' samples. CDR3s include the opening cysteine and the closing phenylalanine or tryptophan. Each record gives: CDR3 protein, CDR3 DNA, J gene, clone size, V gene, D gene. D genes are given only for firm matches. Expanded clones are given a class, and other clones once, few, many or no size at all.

CATSREASGILREQYF	TGTGCCACCAGCAGAGAGGCTAGCGGGATTCTTCGCGAGCAGTACTTC	TRBJ2-7	.	TRBV15	TRBD2
CAWSVGTGSYEQYF	TGTGCCTGGAGTGTAGGGACAGGATCCTACGAGCAGTACTTC	TRBJ2-7	.	TRBV30	TRBD1
CAWSGGTSDYNEQFF	TGTGCCTGGAGTGGCGGGACTAGCGACTACAATGAGCAGTTCTTC	TRBJ2-1	.	TRBV30	TRBD2
CASSSGLNTGELFF	TGTGCCAGCTCGAGCGGGTTGAACACCGGGGAGCTGTTTTTT	TRBJ2-2	few	TRBV6-1	.
CASSPPIKTHTEAFF	TGTGCCAGCTCACCACCGATAAAGACGCATACTGAAGCTTTCTTT	TRBJ1-1	.	TRBV18	.
CASSLGGRGYNEQFF	TGCGCCAGCAGCTTGGGCGGGAGGGGCTACAATGAGCAGTTCTTC	TRBJ2-1	.	TRBV5-1	TRBD2
CASSSRGTSYNEQFF	TGTGCCAGCAGTTCCCGGGGAACCTCCTACAATGAGCAGTTCTTC	TRBJ2-1	.	TRBV2	.
CASRAGTGYGYTF	TGTGCCAGCAGGGCCGGGACAGGCTATGGCTACACCTTC	TRBJ1-2	.	TRBV6-1	TRBD1
CASSRDRDQPQHF	TGTGCCAGCTCACGGGACAGGGATCAGCCCCAGCATTTT	TRBJ1-5	few	TRBV18	TRBD1
CASSSTPTSGEQFF	TGCGCCAGCAGCTCTACCCCGACTAGCGGGGAGCAGTTCTTC	TRBJ2-1	many	TRBV5-1	TRBD2
CASSPLTENTDTQYF	TGTGCCAGCAGCCCACTGACAGAAAATACAGATACGCAGTATTTT	TRBJ2-3	.	TRBV7-9	.